This entry lists 28 T cell receptor beta chains sequenced from one sample in a study of vaccination effects on CD4 cells after COVID-19. No antigen has been assigned to these receptors. Antigen-specific CD4+ T cells expanded by the ViraFEST assay with viral peptide pools were then sequenced. Following culture for approximately ten days, CD4+ T cells were isolated. Negative nucleocapsid antibody tests before and after vaccination confirmed no previous SARS-CoV-2 infection. Profiled with immunoSEQ multiplex PCR; TCRdb holds only in-frame clones, not every one. Seen here are about 24,000 clones, roughly 70% observed once, and the top ten hold 9% to 12%. This material consisted of CD4+ T cells from PBMCs cultured with HCoV-NL63 spike peptides, taken before COVID-19 vaccination. The receptors here all came from a human donor who received a COVID-19 vaccine.

This clone has a single count. The chain uses TRBV10-3 and TRBJ2-7; 7 nucleotides align to TRBD2. V trimming: 5 bases; J trimming: 1 base; junction bases outside the gene matches: 8. The germline gives CDR1 ENHRY, CDR2 SYGVKD. The CDR3 loop spans 15 amino acids. As DNA, the CDR3 is TGTGCCATCAGTCGAGCGGGGTCTGAATCCTACGAGCAGTACTTC. The encoded protein is CAISRAGSESYEQYF.

The chain is built from TRBV6-5 and TRBJ1-3; no reliable D call. Looked up from germline, CDR1 is MNHEY and CDR2 is SVGAGI. The CDR3 is made up of 16 amino acids. V was shortened by 0 bases and J by 0 bases, with 9 bases between the two germline ends. CDR3 protein: CASSYSTQTSGNTIYF. The CDR3 nucleotides read TGTGCCAGCAGTTACTCCACCCAGACCTCTGGAAACACCATATATTTT.

The V gene is TRBV3-1 (or the pseudogene TRBV3-2), the J gene TRBJ1-2; D is possibly TRBD1 (6 bases). The V and J ends lost 6 bases and 5 bases respectively, with 22 bases between them. Per germline, CDR1 LGHDT and CDR2 YNNKEL (reference sequence). The CDR3 length is 16 residues. The CDR3 nucleotides read TGTGCCAGCAGACACTCTACGAATAGGGGGGGATATGGCTACACCTTC. It encodes CASRHSTNRGGYGYTF.

This rearrangement joins TRBV5-4 to TRBJ2-3; possible D gene TRBD2, 5 bases. CDR1 is SGHNT, CDR2 YYREEE, per germline (reference sequence). Trimming took 0 bases from V and 6 from J, leaving 14 bases between them. CDR3 length: 15 residues. The CDR3 DNA reads as TGTGCCAGCAGCTTGGGGAGGCCGTTTGAGGATACGCAGTATTTT. This codes for CASSLGRPFEDTQYF. The complete variable domain, with remaining parts taken from reference TRBV5-4 and TRBJ2-3, reads ETGVTQSPTHLIKTRGQQVTLRCSSQSGHNTVSWYQQALGQGPQFIFQYYREEENGRGNFPPRFSGLQFPNYSSELNVNALELDDSALYLCASSLGRPFEDTQYFGPGTRLTVL.

The chain employs TRBV7-9 and TRBJ2-7; 10 bases are a match to TRBD2. Per germline, CDR1 SEHNR and CDR2 FQNEAQ (reference sequence). V was clipped by 3 bases and J by 5 bases; unmatched bases: 4. The CDR3 consists of 14 residues. The CDR3 nucleotides read TGTGCCAGCAGCTTGCTAGCGGGAGACGACGAGCAGTACTTC. Residues: CASSLLAGDDEQYF.

This clone was recorded a few times. J is TRBJ2-7 and V is TRBV6-5; 8 positions match TRBD1. Trimming took 7 bases from V and 4 from J; bases not matched to a gene: 9. The germline V gene has CDR1 MNHEY and CDR2 SVGAGI. The CDR3 runs 14 residues. CDR3 protein: CASTKVRGLYEQYF. The CDR3 nucleotides read TGTGCCAGCACGAAGGTCAGGGGGCTTTACGAGCAGTACTTC.

The rearrangement joins TRBV29-1 to TRBJ2-5; D may be TRBD2 (6 bases). Germline CDR1 is SQVTM and CDR2 is ANQGSEA. This CDR3 contains 15 residues. Trimming took 3 bases from V and 7 from J, leaving 21 bases between them. The CDR3 reads CSVESPTHVGGTQYF. CDR3 nucleotides: TGCAGCGTTGAGTCCCCAACTCACGTGGGGGGGACCCAGTACTTC.

This clone came up a few times. The chain joins TRBV5-1 to TRBJ2-1; D call uncertain. V shed 0 bases and J shed 7 bases, with 8 bases lying between them. The germline CDR1 and CDR2 sequences are SGHRS and YFSETQ. This CDR3 contains 13 residues. In nucleotides, the CDR3 is TGCGCCAGCAGCTTGGCCGTCGCGAATGAGCAGTTCTTC. Amino acids: CASSLAVANEQFF. Supplemented by reference TRBV5-1 and TRBJ2-1, the full variable domain reads KAGVTQTPRYLIKTRGQQVTLSCSPISGHRSVSWYQQTPGQGLQFLFEYFSETQRNKGNFPGRFSGRQFSNSRSEMNVSTLELGDSALYLCASSLAVANEQFFGPGTRLTVL.

The chain joins TRBV27 to TRBJ2-7; TRBD2 matches 14 bases. V gave up 5 bases and J gave up 3 bases; unmatched junction bases: 6. CDR1 is MNHEY and CDR2 is SMNVEV in the germline V gene (reference sequence). This CDR3 is built from 16 residues. The CDR3 coding sequence is TGTGCCAGCAGTCCGCCGGGACTAGCGGGAGTCTACGAGCAGTACTTC. Translation: CASSPPGLAGVYEQYF.

The rearrangement uses TRBV12-5 and TRBJ1-5, with unresolved D. This CDR3 region has 13 residues. The V end lost 5 bases, the J end lost 2 bases, and 7 bases lay between the germline ends. Germline-derived CDR1 and CDR2 are LGHNT and FRNRAP. The CDR3 sequence: CASGHGGNQPQHF. DNA for the CDR3: TGTGCTAGTGGTCACGGGGGCAATCAGCCCCAGCATTTT.

This clone has more than one count but fewer than ten. CDR3 DNA: TGTGCCAGCAGTGAAGAGGCGGGACAGGGGCGGAGGGGAGATCAGCCCCAGCATTTT. Encoded protein: CASSEEAGQGRRGDQPQHF. This chain links TRBV6-1 with TRBJ1-5; 10 positions match TRBD1. Germline assignment: CDR1 MNHNS and CDR2 SASEGT. The trim removed 1 base at V and 5 bases at J, leaving 14 bases unmatched. CDR3 size: 19 residues.

The chain joins TRBV6-5 to TRBJ2-1; 8 bases fit TRBD2. V trimming: 8 bases; J trimming: 8 bases; junction bases outside the gene matches: 11. CDR3 length: 14 residues. Germline V lookup: CDR1 MNHEY, CDR2 SVGAGI. In DNA, the CDR3 is TGTGCCAGCTTGACGGGAGGGTTTATGGATGAGCAGTTCTTC. Encoded protein: CASLTGGFMDEQFF.

The J gene is TRBJ1-5, the V gene TRBV27; TRBD1 aligns across 8 bases. V dropped 6 bases and J dropped 5; count of bases not matched to a gene: 12. The CDR3 runs to 16 residues. Germline values: CDR1 MNHEY, CDR2 SMNVEV (reference sequence). This chain's CDR3 is CASSHDRTGPDQPQHF. Here the CDR3 DNA reads TGTGCCAGCAGCCATGACAGGACAGGGCCGGATCAGCCCCAGCATTTT.

The chain carries TRBV13 and TRBJ2-3, with 8 bases matching TRBD2. V gave up 3 bases and J gave up 2 bases; unmatched junction bases: 4. Germline V gene sequence: CDR1 PRHDT, CDR2 FYEKMQ (reference sequence). CDR3 length: 15 residues. DNA of the CDR3: TGTGCCAGCAGCTTCGGGGGGGTACTCACAGATACGCAGTATTTT. This gives the protein CASSFGGVLTDTQYF.

The chain combines TRBV4-1 with TRBJ1-2; no clear D gene. Trimming took off 1 base at V and 5 bases at J, with 14 bases between the two ends. Looked up from germline, CDR1 is MGHRA and CDR2 is YSYEKL. This CDR3 spans 15 amino acids. Here the CDR3 DNA reads TGCGCCAGCAGCCAAGTACCTGGGTCGAATTATGGCTACACCTTC. This sequence encodes CASSQVPGSNYGYTF.

CDR3 loop: CASSHGGINSAFF. In DNA, the CDR3 is TGTGCCAGCAGTCACGGGGGTATTAATTCAGCTTTCTTT. The chain combines TRBV6-5 with TRBJ1-1; D might be TRBD1 (5 bases). CDR1 is MNHEY and CDR2 is SVGAGI in the germline V gene. Trimming left V 5 bases short and J 10 bases short, with 17 bases between. This CDR3 spans 13 amino acids.

V is TRBV11-2 and J is TRBJ1-2; TRBD1 is a possible D gene (5 bases). This CDR3 has 16 amino acids. Deletions cut 4 bases from V and 2 bases from J, with 17 bases between. Germline assignment: CDR1 SGHAT and CDR2 FQNNGV. CDR3 DNA sequence: TGTGCCAGCAGCTCCACCAGATCGACAGAAAACTATGGCTACACCTTC. Protein product: CASSSTRSTENYGYTF.

The chain uses TRBV7-9 and TRBJ2-1, with TRBD2 matching over 10 bases. CDR1 and CDR2 (germline): SEHNR, FQNEAQ (reference sequence). V was pared by 6 bases and J by 0 bases, with 8 bases of the junction left unmatched. This CDR3 region has 17 residues. The CDR3 nucleotides are TGTGCCAGCAGTCGAACTAGCGGGGACAGCTCCTACAATGAGCAGTTCTTC. It codes for CASSRTSGDSSYNEQFF.

The rearrangement uses TRBV9 and TRBJ2-7; D is unclear. There are 18 residues in the CDR3. Germline CDR1 and CDR2: SGDLS and YYNGEE. V was pared by 4 bases and J by 3 bases, with 26 bases between. This chain's CDR3 is CASSRIVTAGRRIYEQYF. CDR3 nucleotides: TGTGCCAGCAGCCGGATAGTAACGGCCGGACGTAGGATCTACGAGCAGTACTTC.

By share of the sample, this clone is medium-sized. The chain links TRBV11-2 to TRBJ2-1; D assignment may be TRBD1 or TRBD2 (5 bases each). The germline V and J ends were trimmed by 0 bases and 2 bases, with 8 bases remaining between them. The CDR3 has 15 amino acids. Germline V gene lookup returns CDR1 SGHAT and CDR2 FQNNGV. In DNA form, the CDR3 reads TGTGCCAGCAGCTTAGATAGGGGAGCCTACAATGAGCAGTTCTTC. Its translation: CASSLDRGAYNEQFF.

This chain joins TRBV3-1 (or the pseudogene TRBV3-2) and TRBJ2-5; possibly TRBD1 for D (7 bases). Trimming removed 0 bases at V and 5 bases at J, with 16 bases between. This CDR3 contains 16 residues. Germline CDR1 and CDR2: LGHDT and YNNKEL (reference sequence). The CDR3 DNA reads TGTGCCAGCAGCCAAGAGTCAGGGGGGCTCGGGGAGACCCAGTACTTC. Residues: CASSQESGGLGETQYF.

The chain is built from TRBV6-1 and TRBJ2-3; D uncertain. Trimming cost V 1 base and J 2 bases, with 7 bases left between them. Germline-derived CDR1 and CDR2 are MNHNS and SASEGT. The CDR3 sequence is 14 residues long. CDR3 DNA sequence: TGTGCCAGCAGTGAAGGACCCCTCACAGATACGCAGTATTTT. Residues: CASSEGPLTDTQYF.

The genes are TRBV20-1 and TRBJ2-3; D ambiguous. The CDR3 runs 11 residues. The germline CDR1 and CDR2 sequences are DFQATT and SNEGSKA (reference sequence). V lost 0 bases to trimming and J lost 10 bases, with 8 bases between them. CDR3: CSAREPEAQYF. CDR3 nucleotide sequence: TGCAGTGCTAGAGAACCAGAAGCGCAGTATTTT.

This sequence joins TRBV2 and TRBJ1-1; 7 nucleotides align to TRBD1. Germline-derived CDR1 and CDR2 are SNHLY and FYNNEI. V lost 6 bases, J lost 0 bases, and 4 bases stayed unmatched. The CDR3 runs 14 residues. CDR3: CASSGQVMNTEAFF. The CDR3 nucleotides read TGTGCCAGCAGCGGACAGGTTATGAACACTGAAGCTTTCTTT. Drawing the rest from reference TRBV2 and TRBJ1-1, the complete variable domain is EPEVTQTPSHQVTQMGQEVILRCVPISNHLYFYWYRQILGQKVEFLVSFYNNEISEKSEIFDDQFSVERPDGSNFTLKIRSTKLEDSAMYFCASSGQVMNTEAFFGQGTRLTVV.

In its sample, this clone was seen a few times. V gene TRBV18 combines with J gene TRBJ2-7; 7 positions match TRBD1. Germline-derived CDR1 and CDR2 are KGHSH and LQKENI. J lost 7 bases, V lost 3 bases, and 15 bases had no gene match. The CDR3 sequence is 16 residues long. This CDR3 reads CASSPNNLRQGGEQYF. CDR3 in DNA: TGTGCCAGCTCACCCAACAATCTTCGACAGGGCGGGGAGCAGTACTTC.

This chain uses TRBV20-1 with TRBJ1-5; tentatively, D is TRBD1 (5 bases). The CDR3 consists of 15 residues. Germline assignment: CDR1 DFQATT and CDR2 SNEGSKA (reference sequence). With 3 bases removed from V and 2 bases from J, the gap between germline ends came to 14 bases. The CDR3 region is CSASSPGGRNQPQHF. CDR3 DNA sequence: TGCAGTGCTAGTAGCCCGGGGGGTCGCAATCAGCCCCAGCATTTT.

The chain recombines TRBV5-1 with TRBJ2-7; 8 positions match TRBD1. The CDR3 contains 14 residues. Germline loops: CDR1 SGHRS, CDR2 YFSETQ. V shed 5 bases, J shed 3 bases, and the junction held 7 bases outside the gene matches. CDR3: CASSWTGSGYEQYF. Written as DNA, the CDR3 is TGCGCCAGCAGTTGGACAGGGTCGGGCTACGAGCAGTACTTC.

This chain joins TRBV6-5 and TRBJ1-1; D uncertain. The germline gives CDR1 MNHEY, CDR2 SVGAGI. This CDR3 is 13 amino acids long. V lost 6 bases and J 5 bases, leaving 13 bases between the germline ends. CDR3 region: CASSQFQATEAFF. The CDR3 nucleotides are TGTGCCAGCAGCCAATTTCAGGCGACTGAAGCTTTCTTT.